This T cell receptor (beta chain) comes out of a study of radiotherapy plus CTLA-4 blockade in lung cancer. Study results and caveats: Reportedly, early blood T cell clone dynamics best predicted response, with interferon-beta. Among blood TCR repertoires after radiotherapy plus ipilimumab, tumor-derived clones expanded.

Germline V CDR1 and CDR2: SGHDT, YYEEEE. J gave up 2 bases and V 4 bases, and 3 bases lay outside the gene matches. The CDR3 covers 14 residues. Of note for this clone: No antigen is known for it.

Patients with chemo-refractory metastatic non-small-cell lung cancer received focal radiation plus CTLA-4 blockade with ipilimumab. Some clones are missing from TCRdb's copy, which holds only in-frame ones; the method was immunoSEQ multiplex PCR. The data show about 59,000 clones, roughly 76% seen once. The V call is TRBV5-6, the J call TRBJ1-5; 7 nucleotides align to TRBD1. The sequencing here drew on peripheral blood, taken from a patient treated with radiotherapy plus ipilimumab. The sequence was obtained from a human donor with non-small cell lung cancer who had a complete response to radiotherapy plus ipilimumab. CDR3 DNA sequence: TGTGCCAGCAGCCCCGGACAGGGCAATCAGCCCCAGCATTTT. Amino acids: CASSPGQGNQPQHF.